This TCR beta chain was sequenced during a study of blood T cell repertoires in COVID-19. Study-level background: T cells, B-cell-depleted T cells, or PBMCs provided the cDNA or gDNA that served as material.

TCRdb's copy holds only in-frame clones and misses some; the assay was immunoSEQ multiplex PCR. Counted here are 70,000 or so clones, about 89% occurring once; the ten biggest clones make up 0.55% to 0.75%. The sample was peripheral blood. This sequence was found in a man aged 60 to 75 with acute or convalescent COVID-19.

CDR3 coding DNA: TGTGCCAGCAGACTGGGCCCTAGCGAGGGGACCCAGTACTTC. Translation gives CASRLGPSEGTQYF. The rearrangement links TRBV7-2 to TRBJ2-5; weak D call: TRBD2 (6 bases). The CDR3 is made up of 14 amino acids. Germline loops: CDR1 SGHTA, CDR2 FQGNSA. V was cut by 6 bases and J by 7 bases, with 18 bases left in between. Based on the CDR3 plus reference TRBV7-2 and TRBJ2-5, the full variable domain is GAGVSQSPSNKVTEKGKDVELRCDPISGHTALYWYRQSLGQGLEFLIYFQGNSAPDKSGLPSDRFSAERTGGSVSTLTIQRTQQEDSAVYLCASRLGPSEGTQYFGPGTRLLVL.